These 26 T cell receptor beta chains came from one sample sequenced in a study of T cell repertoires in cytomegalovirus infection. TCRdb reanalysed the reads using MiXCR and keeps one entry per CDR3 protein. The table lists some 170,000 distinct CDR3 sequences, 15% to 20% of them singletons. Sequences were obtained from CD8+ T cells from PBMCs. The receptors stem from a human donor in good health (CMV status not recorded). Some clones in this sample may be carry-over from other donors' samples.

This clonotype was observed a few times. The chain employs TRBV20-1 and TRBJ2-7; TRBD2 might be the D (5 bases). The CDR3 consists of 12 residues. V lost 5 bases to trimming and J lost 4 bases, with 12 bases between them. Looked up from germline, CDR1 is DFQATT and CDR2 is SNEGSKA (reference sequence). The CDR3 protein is CSARGGGYEQYF. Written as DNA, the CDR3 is TGCAGTGCTCGAGGAGGCGGGTACGAGCAGTACTTC.

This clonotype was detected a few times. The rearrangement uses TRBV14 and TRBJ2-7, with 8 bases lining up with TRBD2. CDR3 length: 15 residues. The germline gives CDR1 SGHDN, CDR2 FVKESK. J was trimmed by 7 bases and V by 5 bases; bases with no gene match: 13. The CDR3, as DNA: TGTGCCAGCAGCTCAGTTGCGGGACTAGTGGGGGAGCAGTACTTC. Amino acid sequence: CASSSVAGLVGEQYF.

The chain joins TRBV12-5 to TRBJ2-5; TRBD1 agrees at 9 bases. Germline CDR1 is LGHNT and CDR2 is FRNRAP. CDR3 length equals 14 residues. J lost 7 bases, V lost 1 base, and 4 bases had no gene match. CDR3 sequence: CASGLAGTGSTQYF. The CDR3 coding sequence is TGTGCTAGTGGTTTGGCCGGGACAGGGTCGACCCAGTACTTC.

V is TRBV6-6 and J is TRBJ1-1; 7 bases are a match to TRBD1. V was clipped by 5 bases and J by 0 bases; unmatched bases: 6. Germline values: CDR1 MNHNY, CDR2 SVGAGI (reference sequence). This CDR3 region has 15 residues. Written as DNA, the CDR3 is TGTGCCAGCAGTCCGATGGACAGGATGAACACTGAAGCTTTCTTT. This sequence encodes CASSPMDRMNTEAFF.

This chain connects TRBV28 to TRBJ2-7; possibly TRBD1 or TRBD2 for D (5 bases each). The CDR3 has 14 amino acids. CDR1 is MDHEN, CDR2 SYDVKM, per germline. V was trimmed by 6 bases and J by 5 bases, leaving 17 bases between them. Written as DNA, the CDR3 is TGTGCCAGCAGCTCCCTGGGGCAGGGACACGAGCAGTACTTC. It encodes CASSSLGQGHEQYF.

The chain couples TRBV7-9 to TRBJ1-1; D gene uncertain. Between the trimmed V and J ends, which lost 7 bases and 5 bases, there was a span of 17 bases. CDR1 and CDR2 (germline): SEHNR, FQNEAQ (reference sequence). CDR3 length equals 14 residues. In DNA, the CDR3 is TGTGCCAGCATGTTCGAGGGCTCCTGGACTGAAGCTTTCTTT. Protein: CASMFEGSWTEAFF.

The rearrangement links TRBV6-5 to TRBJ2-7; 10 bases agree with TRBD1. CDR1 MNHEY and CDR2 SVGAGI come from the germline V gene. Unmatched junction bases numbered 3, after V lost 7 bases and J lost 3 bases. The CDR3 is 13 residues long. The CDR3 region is CASTGTGVYEQYF. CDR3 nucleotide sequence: TGTGCCAGCACCGGGACAGGGGTCTACGAGCAGTACTTC.

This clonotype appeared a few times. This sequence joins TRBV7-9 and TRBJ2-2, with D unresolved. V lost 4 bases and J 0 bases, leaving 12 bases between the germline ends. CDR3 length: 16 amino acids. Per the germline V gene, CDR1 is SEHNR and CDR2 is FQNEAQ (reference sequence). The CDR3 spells CASSYYPPSNTGELFF. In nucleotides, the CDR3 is TGTGCCAGCAGCTACTATCCTCCCTCGAACACCGGGGAGCTGTTTTTT.

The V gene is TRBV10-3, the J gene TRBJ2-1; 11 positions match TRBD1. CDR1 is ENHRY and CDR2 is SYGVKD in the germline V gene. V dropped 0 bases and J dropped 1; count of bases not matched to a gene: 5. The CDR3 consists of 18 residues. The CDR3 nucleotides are TGTGCCATCAGTGAGTCGGCGGGACAGGGGGTATCCTACAATGAGCAGTTCTTC. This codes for CAISESAGQGVSYNEQFF.

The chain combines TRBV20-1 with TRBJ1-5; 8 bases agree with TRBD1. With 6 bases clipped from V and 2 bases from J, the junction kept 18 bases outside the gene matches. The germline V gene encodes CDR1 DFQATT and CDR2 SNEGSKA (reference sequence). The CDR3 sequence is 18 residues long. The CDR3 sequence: CSATPDRVNLLGNQPQHF. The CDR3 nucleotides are TGCAGTGCAACACCGGACAGGGTTAACCTCCTGGGCAATCAGCCCCAGCATTTT.

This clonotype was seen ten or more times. The CDR3 region has the DNA TGTGCCAGCAGCGCAGGGAGAAACGAGCAGTACTTC. Protein sequence: CASSAGRNEQYF. The chain uses TRBV25-1 and TRBJ2-7, with D perhaps TRBD1 or TRBD2 (5 bases each). CDR3 length: 12 amino acids. V lost 6 bases and J lost 5, with 11 bases in between. From germline, CDR1 is MGHDK and CDR2 SYGVNS.

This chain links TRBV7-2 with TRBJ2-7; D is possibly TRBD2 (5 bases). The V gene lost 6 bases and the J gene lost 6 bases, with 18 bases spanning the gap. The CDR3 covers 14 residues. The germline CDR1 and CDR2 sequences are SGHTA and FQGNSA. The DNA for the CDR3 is TGTGCCAGCAGTTCCCAGACTATCATATCCGAGCAGTACTTC. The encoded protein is CASSSQTIISEQYF.

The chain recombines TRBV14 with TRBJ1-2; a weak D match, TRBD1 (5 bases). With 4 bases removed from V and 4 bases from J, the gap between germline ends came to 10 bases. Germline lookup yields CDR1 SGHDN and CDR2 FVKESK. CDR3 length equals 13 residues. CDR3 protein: CASSPGTAYGYTF. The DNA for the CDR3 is TGTGCCAGCAGCCCCGGGACGGCCTATGGCTACACCTTC. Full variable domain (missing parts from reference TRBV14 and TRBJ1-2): EAGVTQFPSHSVIEKGQTVTLRCDPISGHDNLYWYRRVMGKEIKFLLHFVKESKQDESGMPNNRFLAERTGGTYSTLKVQPAELEDSGVYFCASSPGTAYGYTFGSGTRLTVV.

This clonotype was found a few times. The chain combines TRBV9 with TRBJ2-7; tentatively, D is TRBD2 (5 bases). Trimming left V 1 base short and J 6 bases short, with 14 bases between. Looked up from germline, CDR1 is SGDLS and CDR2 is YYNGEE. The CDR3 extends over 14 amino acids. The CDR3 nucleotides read TGTGCCAGCAGCGTATCGGCCGGGGTCGGCGAGCAGTACTTC. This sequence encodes CASSVSAGVGEQYF.

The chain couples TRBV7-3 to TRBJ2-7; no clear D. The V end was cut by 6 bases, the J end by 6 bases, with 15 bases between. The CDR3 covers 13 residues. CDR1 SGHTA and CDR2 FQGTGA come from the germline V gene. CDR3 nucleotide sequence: TGTGCCAGCAGTCAAACCGCCGACGTCGAGCAGTACTTC. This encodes CASSQTADVEQYF. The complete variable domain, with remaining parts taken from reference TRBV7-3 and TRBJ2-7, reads GAGVSQTPSNKVTEKGKYVELRCDPISGHTALYWYRQSLGQGPEFLIYFQGTGAADDSGLPNDRFFAVRPEGSVSTLKIQRTERGDSAVYLCASSQTADVEQYFGPGTRLTVT.

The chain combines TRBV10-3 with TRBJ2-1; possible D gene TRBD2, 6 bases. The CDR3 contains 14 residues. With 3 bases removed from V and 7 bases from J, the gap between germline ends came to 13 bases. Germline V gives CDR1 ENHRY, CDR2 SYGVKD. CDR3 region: CAISEDGLLNEQFF. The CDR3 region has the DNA TGTGCCATCAGTGAAGATGGACTACTTAATGAGCAGTTCTTC.

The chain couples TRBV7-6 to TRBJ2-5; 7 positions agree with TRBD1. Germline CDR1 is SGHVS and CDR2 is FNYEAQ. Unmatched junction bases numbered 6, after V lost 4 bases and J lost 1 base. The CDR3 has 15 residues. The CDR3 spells CASSSGDSFQETQYF. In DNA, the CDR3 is TGTGCCAGCAGCTCTGGGGACAGCTTCCAAGAGACCCAGTACTTC. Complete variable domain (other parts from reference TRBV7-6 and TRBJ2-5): GAGVSQSPRYKVTKRGQDVALRCDPISGHVSLYWYRQALGQGPEFLTYFNYEAQQDKSGLPNDRFSAERPEGSISTLTIQRTEQRDSAMYRCASSSGDSFQETQYFGPGTRLLVL.

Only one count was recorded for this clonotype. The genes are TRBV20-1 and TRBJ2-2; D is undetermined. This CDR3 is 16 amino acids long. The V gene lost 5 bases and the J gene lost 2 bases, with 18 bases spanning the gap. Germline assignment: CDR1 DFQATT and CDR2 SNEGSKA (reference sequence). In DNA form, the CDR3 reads TGCAGTGCTTTACCCCACCGGAGACTCAACACCGGGGAGCTGTTTTTT. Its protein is CSALPHRRLNTGELFF.

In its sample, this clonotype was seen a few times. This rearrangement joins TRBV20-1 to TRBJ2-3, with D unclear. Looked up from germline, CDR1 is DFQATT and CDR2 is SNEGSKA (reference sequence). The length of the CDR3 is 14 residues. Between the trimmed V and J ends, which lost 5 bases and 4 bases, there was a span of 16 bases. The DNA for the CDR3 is TGCAGTGCTCTCCCTAGGTCGTTCGCAGATACGCAGTATTTT. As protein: CSALPRSFADTQYF.

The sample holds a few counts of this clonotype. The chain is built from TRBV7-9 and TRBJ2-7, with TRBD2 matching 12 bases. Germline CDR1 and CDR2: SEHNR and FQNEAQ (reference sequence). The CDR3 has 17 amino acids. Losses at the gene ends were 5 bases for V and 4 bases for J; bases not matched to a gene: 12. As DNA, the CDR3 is TGTGCCAGCAGCAGTCCAAACCTAGCGGGGGGGACTTACGAGCAGTACTTC. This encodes CASSSPNLAGGTYEQYF.

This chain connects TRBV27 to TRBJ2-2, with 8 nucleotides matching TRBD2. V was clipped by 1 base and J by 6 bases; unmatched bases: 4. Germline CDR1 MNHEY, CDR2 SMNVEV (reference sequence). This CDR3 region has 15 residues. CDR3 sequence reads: CASSLWTSLAGELFF. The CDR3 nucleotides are TGTGCCAGCAGTTTATGGACTAGCTTGGCCGGGGAGCTGTTTTTT.

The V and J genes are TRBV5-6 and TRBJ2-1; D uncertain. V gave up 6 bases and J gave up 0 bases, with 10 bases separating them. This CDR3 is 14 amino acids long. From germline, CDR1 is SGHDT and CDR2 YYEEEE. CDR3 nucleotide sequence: TGTGCCAGCACCCCACAGTTCTCCTACAATGAGCAGTTCTTC. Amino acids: CASTPQFSYNEQFF.

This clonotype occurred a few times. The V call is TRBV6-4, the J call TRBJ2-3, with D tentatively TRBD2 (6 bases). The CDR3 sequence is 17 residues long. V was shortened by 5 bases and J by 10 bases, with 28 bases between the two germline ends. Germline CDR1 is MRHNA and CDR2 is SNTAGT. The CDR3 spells CASSPGTGRGMGVPQYF. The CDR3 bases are TGTGCCAGCAGTCCCGGAACGGGACGGGGGATGGGGGTTCCGCAGTATTTT.

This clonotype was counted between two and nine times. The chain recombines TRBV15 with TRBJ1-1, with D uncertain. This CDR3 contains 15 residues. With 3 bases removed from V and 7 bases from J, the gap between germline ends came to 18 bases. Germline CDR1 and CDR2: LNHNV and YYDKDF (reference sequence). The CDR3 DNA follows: TGTGCCACCAGCAGCCCTGGGCGGAATGAAATTGAAGCTTTCTTT. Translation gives CATSSPGRNEIEAFF.

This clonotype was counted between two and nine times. The CDR3 loop is CASSTRDRGTNEKLFF. The CDR3, as DNA: TGTGCCAGCAGCACCCGGGACAGGGGGACTAATGAAAAACTGTTTTTT. The genes are TRBV7-8 and TRBJ1-4, with 11 positions matching TRBD1. Germline trimming cut 5 bases from V and 2 bases from J; bases unmatched to any gene: 4. This CDR3 contains 16 residues. CDR1 and CDR2 from the germline V gene are SGHVS and FQNEAQ.

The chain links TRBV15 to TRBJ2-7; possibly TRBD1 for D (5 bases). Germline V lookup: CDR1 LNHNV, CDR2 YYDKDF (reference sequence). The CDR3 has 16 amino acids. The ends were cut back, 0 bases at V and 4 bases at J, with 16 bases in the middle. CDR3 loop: CATSRDGAGRWYEQYF. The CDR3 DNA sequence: TGTGCCACCAGCAGAGATGGTGCAGGGCGCTGGTACGAGCAGTACTTC.